This record covers a single T cell receptor beta chain. The target antigen is unknown. Running of the v3.0 immunoSEQ assay took place at survey level. Method: immunoSEQ multiplex PCR; TCRdb's copy keeps in-frame clones and lacks some. This table has over 30,000 clones, about four fifths appearing once. These data come from a study of long-term antiretroviral therapy in people with HIV. Study-wide points: Narrower CDR3 length ranges marked HIV repertoires relative to controls. After ART, diversity increased yet remained lower than transplant donor controls.

The V gene's germline CDR1 is SGHTA and CDR2 FQGNSA. The CDR3 consists of 14 residues. Trimming removed 4 bases from V and 3 bases from J; junction bases left unmatched: 3. The sequence derives from a man aged 45-65 years with HIV. Sequenced here: unsorted PBMCs, sampled 3 years after starting antiretroviral therapy. The rearrangement links TRBV7-2 to TRBJ1-2, with 9 bases identical to TRBD1. The CDR3 nucleotides read TGTGCCAGCAGCTGGACAGGGGTAGACTATGGCTACACCTTC. Its translation: CASSWTGVDYGYTF. The whole variable domain, remainder taken from reference TRBV7-2 and TRBJ1-2, is GAGVSQSPSNKVTEKGKDVELRCDPISGHTALYWYRQSLGQGLEFLIYFQGNSAPDKSGLPSDRFSAERTGGSVSTLTIQRTQQEDSAVYLCASSWTGVDYGYTFGSGTRLTVV.